This T cell receptor beta chain was documented in a study of T cells in Graves' hyperthyroidism and ophthalmopathy. Whole-study context: Upon initial diagnosis and before any treatment, peripheral blood was collected.

From RNA transcripts, TCR beta CDR3 regions were amplified. The TCR CDR3 first-round RT-PCR relied on the HTBI primer set. TCRdb redid the calling of the multiplex PCR reads with MiXCR, one entry per CDR3 protein. The repertoire holds under 350,000 distinct CDR3 sequences, with 15% to 20% as singletons. With 8 bases clipped from V and 3 bases from J, the junction kept 2 bases outside the gene matches. This CDR3 contains 14 residues. Germline CDR1 MNHNS, CDR2 SASEGT. Exclusion followed for patients with uncontrolled infection, other autoimmune disease, pregnancy or lactation. This sequence was found in a woman aged 60-75 years with Graves' ophthalmopathy. The sample taken for sequencing was blood. The chain carries TRBV6-1 and TRBJ2-2; 11 positions agree with TRBD2. The CDR3 spells CASAGLADTGELFF. The CDR3 DNA is TGTGCCAGCGCGGGACTAGCGGACACCGGGGAGCTGTTTTTT.